This TCR beta chain was found in a study of blood T cells in healthy people across ages (dated by TCRdb to the mid-2010s). At the level of the whole study: In model experiments, template switching captured about one uniquely barcoded TCR beta cDNA molecule for every two T cells. Using the same blood draw, the study looked at two additional independent replicas of 1 million unique cDNA reads for two donors, one aged 18 to 30 and the other aged 80 or older. Four age groups were formed from the donors: young (average 16 years), middle-aged (less than 40), aged (62) and long-lived (82). To avoid experimental bias, donors of different ages were spread randomly across the sequencing lanes. Age-related changes in TCR beta repertoire diversity were measured in the study by deep sequencing normalized with unique cDNA molecular identifiers. Summary of the overall study and its limitations: Observed TCR beta diversity per million T cells fell roughly linearly with age, and a significant reduction was already apparent by age approximately 40. Because the CMV infection status of the donors was unknown, age-related changes in expanded clonotypes may potentially have been confounded. Conclusive comparison of naive and antigen-experienced compartments was prevented by the profiling of bulk unsorted PBMCs. Compared with the aged group, the long-lived group had more naive CD4+ T cells, fewer expanded clones and increased TCR diversity, a pattern suggesting age selection. Observed TCR beta diversity correlated strongly with the percentage of naive T cells measured by flow cytometry. Estimates of total diversity based on one million sequenced T cells were considered lower bounds and underestimates.

Systemically healthy Caucasian individuals from Russia, some 36 in total and aged roughly 6 to 100 years, were included as donors. Approximately 9.3 milliliters of peripheral blood were drawn from each donor into EDTA-treated Vacutainer tubes. PBMCs were isolated by Ficoll-Paque density-gradient centrifugation, with at least 6.5 million obtained per sample. Trizol reagent was used to extract total RNA from PBMCs, with at least 6 micrograms per sample. For every donor, an aliquot of PBMCs went through flow cytometry to measure the percentages of naive CD45RAhigh/CD27high T cells. On this clonotype itself: This receptor's antigen is unknown. It has no much larger one-base neighbor in the sample; base qualities were not kept.

Library method: 5' RACE. Sequencing was performed on an Illumina HiSeq 2500. A second roughly 7 to 11 cycle PCR used a sample-barcoded 5' primer and a J-beta primer mix. A template-switch 5' adaptor carrying 12 random nucleotides introduced a unique molecular identifier onto each TCR beta cDNA molecule. Each sample yielded at least 3 million CDR3-containing paired-end reads. All of the RNA was converted into first-strand cDNA using the Mint cDNA synthesis kit, with a TRBC-specific oligonucleotide serving as the primer. Following uracil-DNA glycosylase treatment, all cDNA underwent a first 18-cycle PCR with the universal primers M1SS and BC2_uni_R. Under the source paper's analysis protocol: For normalization, 1 million high-quality reads, each with a distinct molecular identifier, were randomly selected from each sample. Reads sharing molecular identifiers were discarded rather than binned into consensus sequences. MiTCR, run with a Q25 quality threshold and the strictest error-elimination algorithm, handled CDR3 identification, clonotype clustering and error correction. A nonparametric unseen species model with Euler transformation was used to estimate a lower bound on total TCR beta diversity. TCRdb applied fastp at Q25 and MiXCR to the public reads, then kept only in-frame beta chains. CDR3 protein duplicates are merged, each entry listing the most common genes and DNA. The V and J calls follow TCRdb's processing rather than the paper's. For this sample there are 850,000 to 1,000,000 distinct CDR3 sequences; approximately 49% appear just once. Around an eighth of the sample is in the top ten clones.

V is cut by 6 bases and J by 2 bases, and the space between the germline ends is 14 bases. From the cysteine up to the phenylalanine, the CDR3 has a length of 14 residues. The DNA shown is the 42-base CDR3, in frame from base 1. CDR1 and CDR2 were assigned from the germline V gene (reference sequence) as MNHEY and SMNVEV. This receptor was obtained from a young man in good health. This chain is built from TRBV27 and TRBJ2-7; the D gene is perhaps TRBD2, on 6 matching bases. Material: blood. The sequence in DNA is TGTGCCAGCAGCCCGACTAGTTATCCCTACGAGCAGTACTTC. Its protein is CASSPTSYPYEQYF.